Listed below are T cell receptor beta chains from one sample, sequenced in a study of blood T cell repertoires in COVID-19. Clones were read by immunoSEQ multiplex PCR, and TCRdb kept only the in-frame ones, dropping some. The sample has about 250,000 clones, 80% to 90% seen once. Input material: PBMCs or T cells enriched from blood (not recorded which). The receptor set was obtained from a woman in her forties who had been exposed to COVID-19. The CDR3 runs from the conserved cysteine through the conserved F or W. Each record gives: D gene, V gene, CDR3 length, clone size, J gene, CDR3 DNA, CDR3 protein. The D gene is left open where the match is weak. A row's size may be missing; if present it is once, few, many or a size class.

d_call: NA; v_call: TRBV7-9; cdr3_length: 13; clone_size: NA; j_call: TRBJ1-1; cdr3_nt: TGTGCCAACGCGCGATTAGAAAACACTGAAGCTTTCTTT; cdr3_aa: CANARLENTEAFF
d_call: TRBD2; v_call: TRBV29-1; cdr3_length: 19; clone_size: NA; j_call: TRBJ2-1; cdr3_nt: TGCAGCGTTGATAATTCGGCCGGGGGGGGTAGCGGTCTTTACAATGAGCAGTTCTTC; cdr3_aa: CSVDNSAGGGSGLYNEQFF
d_call: NA; v_call: TRBV2; cdr3_length: 13; clone_size: once; j_call: TRBJ1-6; cdr3_nt: TGTGCCGGTACGCAGGGGTCGAGTTCACCCCTCCACTTT; cdr3_aa: CAGTQGSSSPLHF
d_call: TRBD1; v_call: TRBV10-1; cdr3_length: 16; clone_size: NA; j_call: TRBJ1-2; cdr3_nt: TGCGCCAGCAGTGAGCCCACGAGACAGGGATACTATGGCTACACCTTC; cdr3_aa: CASSEPTRQGYYGYTF
d_call: TRBD1; v_call: TRBV28; cdr3_length: 15; clone_size: few; j_call: TRBJ1-6; cdr3_nt: TGTGCCAGCAGTCTACAGGGGGGGTATAATTCACCCCTCCACTTT; cdr3_aa: CASSLQGGYNSPLHF
d_call: NA; v_call: TRBV29-1; cdr3_length: 14; clone_size: NA; j_call: TRBJ1-1; cdr3_nt: TGCAGCGCTAACCCGACAAGAACGAACACTGAAGCTTTCTTT; cdr3_aa: CSANPTRTNTEAFF
d_call: NA; v_call: TRBV6-1; cdr3_length: 16; clone_size: NA; j_call: TRBJ2-5; cdr3_nt: TGTGCCAGCAGTGAGGCCTGGGGGGGCGTAGGGGAGACCCAGTACTTC; cdr3_aa: CASSEAWGGVGETQYF
d_call: NA; v_call: TRBV12-3/TRBV12-4; cdr3_length: 13; clone_size: NA; j_call: TRBJ2-1; cdr3_nt: TGTGCCAGCAGCCCAATACTAGCCCATGAGCAGTTCTTC; cdr3_aa: CASSPILAHEQFF
d_call: NA; v_call: TRBV7-9; cdr3_length: 12; clone_size: NA; j_call: TRBJ1-1; cdr3_nt: TGTGCCAGCAGCTTAGGTAGCACTGAAGCTTTCTTT; cdr3_aa: CASSLGSTEAFF
d_call: TRBD1; v_call: TRBV7-3; cdr3_length: 15; clone_size: NA; j_call: TRBJ1-1; cdr3_nt: TGTGCCAGCAGCTTCACAGGGGGCGGGAACACTGAAGCTTTCTTT; cdr3_aa: CASSFTGGGNTEAFF
d_call: TRBD1; v_call: TRBV5-1; cdr3_length: 15; clone_size: NA; j_call: TRBJ1-4; cdr3_nt: TGTGCCAGCAGCTCAGCAGGACAGGGGGCGGAAAAACTGTTTTTT; cdr3_aa: CASSSAGQGAEKLFF
d_call: TRBD1; v_call: TRBV6-5; cdr3_length: 15; clone_size: NA; j_call: TRBJ1-5; cdr3_nt: TGTGCCAGCAGGGACAGGGGGCATAGCAATCAGCCCCAGCATTTT; cdr3_aa: CASRDRGHSNQPQHF
d_call: TRBD1; v_call: TRBV7-9; cdr3_length: 15; clone_size: NA; j_call: TRBJ1-2; cdr3_nt: TGTGCCAGCAGCTCCTCGACAGGGAACTTCTATGGCTACACCTTC; cdr3_aa: CASSSSTGNFYGYTF
d_call: NA; v_call: TRBV3-1/TRBV3-2; cdr3_length: 15; clone_size: NA; j_call: TRBJ2-1; cdr3_nt: TGTGCCAGCAGCCAAGTTAGGACAGACTACAATGAGCAGTTCTTC; cdr3_aa: CASSQVRTDYNEQFF
d_call: TRBD1; v_call: TRBV6-1; cdr3_length: 16; clone_size: NA; j_call: TRBJ2-1; cdr3_nt: TGTGCCAGCAGTGGAACAGGGGGCAGAACCTACAATGAGCAGTTCTTC; cdr3_aa: CASSGTGGRTYNEQFF
d_call: NA; v_call: TRBV6-5; cdr3_length: 13; clone_size: NA; j_call: TRBJ1-2; cdr3_nt: TGTGCCAGCAACTTCCAGGATAACTATGGCTACACCTTC; cdr3_aa: CASNFQDNYGYTF
d_call: NA; v_call: TRBV12-3/TRBV12-4; cdr3_length: 13; clone_size: NA; j_call: TRBJ1-1; cdr3_nt: TGTGCCAGCTCCCCAGGGCGGAACACTGAAGCTTTCTTT; cdr3_aa: CASSPGRNTEAFF
d_call: NA; v_call: TRBV18; cdr3_length: 16; clone_size: NA; j_call: TRBJ1-1; cdr3_nt: TGTGCCAGCTCCCAAGGGCGGGCCCCCCGAGGCACTGAAGCTTTCTTT; cdr3_aa: CASSQGRAPRGTEAFF
d_call: TRBD1; v_call: TRBV2; cdr3_length: 13; clone_size: NA; j_call: TRBJ1-1; cdr3_nt: TGTGCCAGCAGTGACAGGGGGCGGACTGAAGCTTTCTTT; cdr3_aa: CASSDRGRTEAFF
d_call: TRBD1; v_call: TRBV28; cdr3_length: 15; clone_size: NA; j_call: TRBJ1-2; cdr3_nt: TGTGCCAGCGGATACTTACTGGGACAGGGAGGCGGCTACACCTTC; cdr3_aa: CASGYLLGQGGGYTF
d_call: NA; v_call: TRBV6-2/TRBV6-3; cdr3_length: 13; clone_size: NA; j_call: TRBJ2-7; cdr3_nt: TGTGCCAGCAGTAGGACAGCAAACTACGAGCAGTACTTC; cdr3_aa: CASSRTANYEQYF
d_call: NA; v_call: TRBV6-1; cdr3_length: 14; clone_size: NA; j_call: TRBJ1-4; cdr3_nt: TGTGCCAGCAGTGAAGACAGACTAAATGAAAAACTGTTTTTT; cdr3_aa: CASSEDRLNEKLFF
d_call: NA; v_call: TRBV19; cdr3_length: 18; clone_size: NA; j_call: TRBJ1-5; cdr3_nt: TGTGCCAGTAGAGAGTCGCCCCCAGGGTCGAATAGCAATCAGCCCCAGCATTTT; cdr3_aa: CASRESPPGSNSNQPQHF
d_call: TRBD1; v_call: TRBV19; cdr3_length: 14; clone_size: once; j_call: TRBJ2-1; cdr3_nt: TGTGCCAGTAGTAGGGACAGGTTCTACAATGAGCAGTTCTTC; cdr3_aa: CASSRDRFYNEQFF
d_call: TRBD1; v_call: TRBV2; cdr3_length: 14; clone_size: NA; j_call: TRBJ1-1; cdr3_nt: TGTGCCAGCAGTGATCAGGGGGTGAACACTGAAGCTTTCTTT; cdr3_aa: CASSDQGVNTEAFF
d_call: TRBD2; v_call: TRBV27; cdr3_length: 15; clone_size: NA; j_call: TRBJ2-3; cdr3_nt: TGTGCCAGCAGACCCCAAGGACTAGCGGGCTACGTGCAGTATTTT; cdr3_aa: CASRPQGLAGYVQYF